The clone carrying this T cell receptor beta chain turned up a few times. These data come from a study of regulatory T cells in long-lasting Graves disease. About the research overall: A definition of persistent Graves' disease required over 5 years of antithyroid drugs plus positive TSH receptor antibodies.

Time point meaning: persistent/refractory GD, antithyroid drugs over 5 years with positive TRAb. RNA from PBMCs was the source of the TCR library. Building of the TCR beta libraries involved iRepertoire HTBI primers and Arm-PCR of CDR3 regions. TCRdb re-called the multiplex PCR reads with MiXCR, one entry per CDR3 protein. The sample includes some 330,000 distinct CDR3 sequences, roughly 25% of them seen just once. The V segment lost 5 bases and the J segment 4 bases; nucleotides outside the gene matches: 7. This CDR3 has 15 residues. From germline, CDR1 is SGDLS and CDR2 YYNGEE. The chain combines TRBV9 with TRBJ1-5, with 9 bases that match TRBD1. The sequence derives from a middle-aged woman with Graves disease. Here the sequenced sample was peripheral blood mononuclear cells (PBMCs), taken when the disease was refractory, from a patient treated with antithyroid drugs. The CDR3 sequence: CASRPSGTGNQPQHF. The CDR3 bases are TGTGCCAGCAGACCCTCCGGGACAGGGAATCAGCCCCAGCATTTT. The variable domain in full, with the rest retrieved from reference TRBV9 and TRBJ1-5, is DSGVTQTPKHLITATGQRVTLRCSPRSGDLSVYWYQQSLDQGLQFLIQYYNGEERAKGNILERFSAQQFPDLHSELNLSSLELGDSALYFCASRPSGTGNQPQHFGDGTRLSIL.